The 4 T cell receptor beta chains in this list originate from one sample, sequenced in a study of blood T cell repertoires in COVID-19. Using immunoSEQ multiplex PCR, the repertoire was profiled, and TCRdb retains in-frame clones only, with some absent. The sample holds around 100,000 clones, roughly 80% seen once. The sequencing sample was made of peripheral blood. These receptors all stem from a man in his fifties or sixties with acute or convalescent COVID-19.

This chain connects TRBV5-1 to TRBJ2-5; a weak D match, TRBD2 (6 bases). CDR1 is SGHRS, CDR2 YFSETQ, per germline. This CDR3 comprises 15 residues. Trimming took off 2 bases at V and 4 bases at J, with 15 bases between the two ends. CDR3 sequence: CASSLLAEDRETQYF. The DNA of the CDR3 is TGCGCCAGCAGCTTACTAGCTGAGGATAGAGAGACCCAGTACTTC.

The chain employs TRBV19 and TRBJ2-7, with 13 nucleotides matching TRBD2. The CDR3 contains 18 residues. Per germline, CDR1 LNHDA and CDR2 SQIVND (reference sequence). The J segment lost 2 bases and the V segment lost 3 bases, leaving 10 bases of the junction unmatched. The CDR3 sequence is CASSMSRTSGGAPYEQYF. CDR3 sequence (DNA): TGTGCCAGTAGTATGAGTAGGACTAGCGGGGGCGCTCCCTACGAGCAGTACTTC.

The chain employs TRBV6-4 and TRBJ2-2; D ambiguous. The germline V gene has CDR1 MRHNA and CDR2 SNTAGT. The CDR3 extends over 13 amino acids. Between the trimmed V and J ends, which lost 0 bases and 6 bases, there was a span of 5 bases. The CDR3 nucleotides are TGTGCCAGCAGTGACTCGTTAGCCGGGGAGCTGTTTTTT. Residues: CASSDSLAGELFF.

Only one count was recorded for this clone. J is TRBJ1-2 and V is TRBV29-1; 11 bases line up with TRBD1. The CDR3 consists of 14 residues. The V and J ends lost 2 bases and 6 bases, in that order; junction bases with no gene match: 5. The germline CDR1 and CDR2 sequences are SQVTM and ANQGSEA. The CDR3, as DNA: TGCAGCGTTGAACGGGACAGGGGGGTGGATGGCTACACCTTC. Translated: CSVERDRGVDGYTF.